This TCR beta chain was sequenced for a study of T cell responses to AZD1222 COVID-19 vaccine. Findings and limits, study-wide: Just a handful of people given AZD1222 tested seropositive at baseline.

Of note for this clone: The antigen remains undetermined.

Clones were read by immunoSEQ multiplex PCR, and TCRdb kept only the in-frame ones, dropping some. Among 100,000 to 150,000 clones listed, around 92% were seen once. Germline loops: CDR1 SGHNT, CDR2 YYREEE (reference sequence). J was trimmed by 5 bases and V by 1 base; bases with no gene match: 9. This CDR3 is built from 16 residues. Sequenced material: peripheral blood, taken on day 0 of AZD1222 vaccination. V gene TRBV5-4 combines with J gene TRBJ2-5; 9 bases agree with TRBD2. The TCR was taken from an adult in good health. Here the CDR3 reads CASSLMGSGSGETQYF. CDR3 DNA: TGTGCCAGCAGCTTGATGGGTAGCGGGAGCGGTGAGACCCAGTACTTC.